The entry that follows covers one TCR beta chain sequence. Its antigen has not been determined. One base away there is no much larger clone; base qualities are not given. The sample is drawn from a study of blood T cell repertoires in COVID-19 (dated by TCRdb to between 2020 and 2021). Background on the whole study: Collaborator samples came from the United States, Italy and Spain and covered acute and convalescent phases of COVID-19. The prospective study material was composed of cDNA or gDNA derived from T cells, B-cell-depleted T cells, or PBMCs. The dataset comprised deeply sampled blood TCRbeta repertoires from subjects exposed to, actively infected with, or recovered from COVID-19. The repertoires were released in a freely available public database meant as a resource for research on the immune response to SARS-CoV-2. Samples were obtained from the ongoing ImmuneRACE study (first 160 participants) and from over 1,000 subjects provided by 6 global collaborators. Nearly every sample came with metadata listing a de-identified subject ID, COVID-19 status, age in years and sex. Where HLA class I and class II types were available, the types were taken from metadata supplied by the sample provider, not from assay-based typing.

Overall results and qualifications from the work: The amount of clinical and demographic metadata varied by source and participant and was provided uncurated.

From its cysteine to its phenylalanine, the CDR3 spans 16 amino acids. Only the CDR3 DNA stays, 48 bases, in frame from base 1. CDR1 SGHRS and CDR2 YFSETQ were looked up in the germline V gene. V is trimmed back by 3 bases and J by 4 bases, and the junction contains 11 bases that no gene match accounts for. TCRbeta CDR3 regions were amplified from genomic DNA using the immunoSEQ Assay, a bias-controlled multiplex PCR. Under the source paper's analysis protocol: Nucleated cell counts per sample were estimated from amplification of reference gene primers within the assay. Sequence reads were collapsed and filtered to measure the absolute abundance of every unique TCRbeta CDR3 rearrangement. Productive Simpson clonality was computed per sample as the square root of Simpson's diversity index over productive rearrangements. TCRdb carries this immuneACCESS record with in-frame sequences only. Its versions omit some clonotypes, under half of them owing to an unresolved V gene in the studies checked, with the rest unexplained. V and J calls and clone size are those listed in that table; D and trimming were worked out from the DNA. Present in this sample are 250,000 to 350,000 clones, about 88% of which were seen just once. Clones ranked in the top ten supply approximately 1.5% of the sample.

One collaborating source in Seattle enrolled patients while the patients were actively infected and followed the patients over time throughout the course of disease. Whole blood was collected in K2EDTA tubes by collaborating institutions according to the institutions' own protocols. Collaborator samples were shipped for TCRbeta analysis as frozen whole blood, isolated PBMCs, or DNA extracted from either sample type. The sample taken for sequencing was peripheral blood. Recombination joined TRBV5-1 with TRBJ2-7; 9 middle bases align to TRBD1. This TCR was sampled from a human donor with COVID-19, enrolled during active disease. The donor label of this sample is uncertain. The CDR3 is CASSSTNSGQGYEQYF. The DNA is TGCGCCAGCAGCTCAACAAATTCCGGACAGGGGTACGAGCAGTACTTC.